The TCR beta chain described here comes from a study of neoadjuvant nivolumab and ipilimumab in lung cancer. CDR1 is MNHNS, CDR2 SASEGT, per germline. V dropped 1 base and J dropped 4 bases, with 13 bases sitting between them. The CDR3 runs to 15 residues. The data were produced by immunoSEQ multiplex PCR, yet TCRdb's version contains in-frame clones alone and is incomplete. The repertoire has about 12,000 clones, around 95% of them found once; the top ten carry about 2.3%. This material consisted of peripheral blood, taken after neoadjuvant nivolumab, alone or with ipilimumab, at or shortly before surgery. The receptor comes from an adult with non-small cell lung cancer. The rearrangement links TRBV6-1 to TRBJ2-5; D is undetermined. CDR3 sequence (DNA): TGTGCCAGCAGTGAAGGCGTGAGAGTGGCAGAGACCCAGTACTTC. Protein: CASSEGVRVAETQYF.